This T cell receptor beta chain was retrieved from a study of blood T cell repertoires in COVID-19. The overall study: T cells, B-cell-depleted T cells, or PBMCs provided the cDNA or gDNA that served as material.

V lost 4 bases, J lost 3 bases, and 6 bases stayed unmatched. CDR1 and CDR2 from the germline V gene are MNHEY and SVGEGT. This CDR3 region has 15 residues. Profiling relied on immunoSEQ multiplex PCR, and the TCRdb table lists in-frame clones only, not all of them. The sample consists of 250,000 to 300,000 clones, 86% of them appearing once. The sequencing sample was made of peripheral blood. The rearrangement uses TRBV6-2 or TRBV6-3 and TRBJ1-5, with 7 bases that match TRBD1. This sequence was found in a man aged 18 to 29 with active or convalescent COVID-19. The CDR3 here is CASSSPGQYNQPQHF. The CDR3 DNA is TGTGCCAGCAGTTCCCCGGGACAGTACAATCAGCCCCAGCATTTT.